Listed here are 27 T cell receptor beta chains from one sample, sequenced in a study of T cell changes during pregnancy in multiple sclerosis. The method was immunoSEQ multiplex PCR; TCRdb's version includes in-frame clones alone and lacks a portion of them. The sample gives fewer than 55,000 clones, about 88% of which show up once; about 6% is in the top ten. The sequencing used CD8+ T cells from peripheral blood mononuclear cells, collected after pregnancy. The receptor source for this set is a female donor in good health, enrolled as a control in a pregnancy study.

The chain has TRBV7-9 and TRBJ2-7; maybe TRBD1 (5 bases). The CDR3 sequence is 14 residues long. Germline-derived CDR1 and CDR2 are SEHNR and FQNEAQ (reference sequence). Trimming removed 4 bases at V and 7 bases at J, with 17 bases between. The DNA of the CDR3 is TGTGCCAGCAGCTCGAAATCGCAGGGTGGGGAGCAGTACTTC. It is translated as CASSSKSQGGEQYF.

The chain has TRBV2 and TRBJ2-7; D possibly corresponds to TRBD2 (6 bases). V shed 4 bases and J shed 0 bases, with 7 bases lying between them. Germline CDR1 is SNHLY and CDR2 is FYNNEI. This CDR3 spans 13 amino acids. CDR3 DNA: TGTGCCAGCAGTGCGGGGGACTCCTACGAGCAGTACTTC. This codes for CASSAGDSYEQYF.

This clone showed up just once. The chain is built from TRBV9 and TRBJ2-7, with TRBD1 matching over 9 bases. CDR1 is SGDLS and CDR2 is YYNGEE in the germline V gene. After removal of 2 bases from V and 3 bases from J, the junction contained 6 bases not matched to a gene. The CDR3 length is 15 residues. Written as DNA, the CDR3 is TGTGCCAGCAGCGTCGATCCGGGACAGGGCTACGAGCAGTACTTC. This sequence encodes CASSVDPGQGYEQYF.

V is TRBV4-3 and J is TRBJ1-3; 7 bases agree with TRBD1. There are 16 residues in the CDR3. From germline, CDR1 is LGHNA and CDR2 YSLEER. The V gene end was trimmed by 4 bases and the J gene end by 2 bases; junction bases not matched to a gene: 8. Here the CDR3 reads CASSLHRGSPGNTIYF. CDR3 nucleotide sequence: TGCGCCAGCAGCCTGCACAGGGGATCCCCTGGAAACACCATATATTTT.

This chain uses TRBV7-9 with TRBJ1-2, with D unclear. Deletions cut 1 base from V and 4 bases from J, with 7 bases between. Germline CDR1 is SEHNR and CDR2 is FQNEAQ (reference sequence). The CDR3 totals 13 residues. The chain's CDR3 is CASSLEQFYGYTF. The CDR3 coding sequence is TGTGCCAGCAGCTTAGAACAGTTCTATGGCTACACCTTC.

The chain recombines TRBV6-5 with TRBJ2-5; TRBD2 matches at 9 bases. This CDR3 region has 15 residues. Germline CDR1 is MNHEY and CDR2 is SVGAGI. Losses at the gene ends were 2 bases for V and 2 bases for J; bases not matched to a gene: 3. The CDR3 DNA follows: TGTGCCAGCAGTTACGCTGCGGGGGGGCAAGAGACCCAGTACTTC. It translates to CASSYAAGGQETQYF.

V is TRBV5-3 and J is TRBJ1-2; 10 bases are a match to TRBD1. TRBV5-3 belongs to the ORF category, with a function that is uncertain. Unmatched junction bases numbered 10, after V lost 8 bases and J lost 6 bases. The CDR3 covers 14 residues. Written as DNA, the CDR3 is TGTGCCAGCAGCCCGACAGGGGGCCGGGATGGCTACACCTTC. Its protein product is CASSPTGGRDGYTF.

This chain connects TRBV9 to TRBJ1-1; 7 nucleotides match TRBD1. The CDR3 totals 13 residues. J was trimmed by 5 bases and V by 2 bases; bases with no gene match: 3. Germline CDR1 is SGDLS and CDR2 is YYNGEE. The CDR3 loop is CASSVSQGTEAFF. CDR3 DNA: TGTGCCAGCAGCGTGTCACAGGGGACTGAAGCTTTCTTT.

The V and J genes are TRBV4-3 and TRBJ2-3; 16 nucleotides agree with TRBD2. Germline V gene sequence: CDR1 LGHNA, CDR2 YSLEER. Trimming removed 0 bases from V and 6 bases from J; junction bases left unmatched: 15. This CDR3 is built from 21 residues. The CDR3 sequence is CASSQDRPSGTSGGAGDTQYF. CDR3 bases: TGCGCCAGCAGCCAAGATAGGCCATCCGGGACTAGCGGGGGGGCCGGGGATACGCAGTATTTT.

This chain connects TRBV27 to TRBJ1-1; D uncertain. V was pared by 2 bases and J by 2 bases, with 6 bases between. Germline CDR1 is MNHEY and CDR2 is SMNVEV (reference sequence). This CDR3 is built from 13 residues. In DNA form, the CDR3 reads TGTGCCAGCAGTTTAGCTAGCAACACTGAAGCTTTCTTT. This codes for CASSLASNTEAFF.

The chain couples TRBV28 to TRBJ2-7; 7 nucleotides agree with TRBD2. Germline assignment: CDR1 MDHEN and CDR2 SYDVKM. CDR3 size: 13 residues. The trim removed 7 bases at V and 0 bases at J, leaving 3 bases unmatched. CDR3 protein: CASTTGGSYEQYF. In nucleotides, the CDR3 is TGTGCCAGCACTACGGGGGGCTCCTACGAGCAGTACTTC. The full variable domain, completed using reference TRBV28 and TRBJ2-7, is DVKVTQSSRYLVKRTGEKVFLECVQDMDHENMFWYRQDPGLGLRLIYFSYDVKMKEKGDIPEGYSVSREKKERFSLILESASTNQTSMYLCASTTGGSYEQYFGPGTRLTVT.

This rearrangement joins TRBV6-5 to TRBJ1-5, with 7 bases matching TRBD1. This CDR3 contains 16 residues. Germline CDR1 MNHEY, CDR2 SVGAGI. V lost 0 bases, J lost 0 bases, and 2 bases stayed unmatched. CDR3 region: CASSYSGQSSNQPQHF. In nucleotides, the CDR3 is TGTGCCAGCAGTTACTCGGGACAGAGTAGCAATCAGCCCCAGCATTTT.

The chain couples TRBV11-2 to TRBJ2-2; D ambiguous. Germline loops: CDR1 SGHAT, CDR2 FQNNGV. Trimming took 8 bases from V and 3 from J, leaving 13 bases between them. CDR3 size: 14 residues. The DNA of the CDR3 is TGTGCCAGCTTCTTTGAGAGAGACACCGGGGAGCTGTTTTTT. It yields the protein CASFFERDTGELFF. The whole variable domain, filled in from reference TRBV11-2 and TRBJ2-2, reads EAGVAQSPRYKIIEKRQSVAFWCNPISGHATLYWYQQILGQGPKLLIQFQNNGVVDDSQLPKDRFSAERLKGVDSTLKIQPAKLEDSAVYLCASFFERDTGELFFGEGSRLTVL.

The rearrangement joins TRBV30 to TRBJ1-2; D not resolved. V lost 0 bases, J lost 4 bases, and 12 bases lay in between. The length of the CDR3 is 14 residues. Germline assignment: CDR1 GTSNPN and CDR2 SVGIG (reference sequence). The CDR3 region has the DNA TGTGCCTGGAGTGTAAATTCCCTGAGCTATGGCTACACCTTC. Its translation is CAWSVNSLSYGYTF.

The chain couples TRBV27 to TRBJ2-3, with D maybe TRBD2 (7 bases). The germline V gene has CDR1 MNHEY and CDR2 SMNVEV (reference sequence). The CDR3 has 12 residues. V was cut by 8 bases and J by 2 bases, with 8 bases left in between. In DNA, the CDR3 is TGTGCCAGCGGGGGGGCCACAGATACGCAGTATTTT. Translation: CASGGATDTQYF.

The CDR3 DNA sequence: TGTGCCAGCAGCCAAGAGGGGACTACCATCTACGAGCAGTACTTC. As protein: CASSQEGTTIYEQYF. V and J are TRBV4-2 and TRBJ2-7; 7 positions match TRBD2. Germline loops: CDR1 LGHNA, CDR2 YNFKEQ. This CDR3 is built from 15 residues. V lost 0 bases and J lost 3; bases outside the gene matches: 5.

V usage is TRBV7-8 and J usage is TRBJ1-2; D may be TRBD1 (6 bases). V lost 0 bases and J lost 7, with 18 bases in between. The CDR3 is made up of 16 amino acids. Germline V gene lookup returns CDR1 SGHVS and CDR2 FQNEAQ. CDR3 DNA: TGTGCCAGCAGCTTAGCTCTTACAGGGAGATACGGTGGCTACACCTTC. Its translation is CASSLALTGRYGGYTF.

The chain employs TRBV7-9 and TRBJ2-3; 7 nucleotides agree with TRBD2. Losses at the gene ends were 6 bases for V and 2 bases for J; bases not matched to a gene: 11. The CDR3 is made up of 16 amino acids. Germline loops: CDR1 SEHNR, CDR2 FQNEAQ (reference sequence). CDR3 loop: CASRPNRGVHTDTQYF. The CDR3 DNA reads TGTGCCAGCAGACCTAACCGGGGGGTCCACACAGATACGCAGTATTTT.

The chain is built from TRBV28 and TRBJ2-7, with a weak D call TRBD1 (5 bases). CDR1 and CDR2 (germline): MDHEN, SYDVKM. Trimming cost V 4 bases and J 2 bases, with 21 bases left between them. The CDR3 spans 17 residues. The chain's CDR3 is CASSSTTTSDSTYEQYF. For the CDR3, the DNA is TGTGCCAGCAGTTCCACCACAACTTCCGACAGTACCTACGAGCAGTACTTC.

The V gene is TRBV9, the J gene TRBJ2-2, with D perhaps matching TRBD1 (5 bases). This CDR3 comprises 12 residues. The V and J ends lost 6 bases and 5 bases respectively, with 8 bases between them. The germline V gene has CDR1 SGDLS and CDR2 YYNGEE. The CDR3: CASTKGTGELFF. The DNA for the CDR3 is TGTGCCAGCACCAAGGGGACCGGGGAGCTGTTTTTT.

This clone showed up just a few times. Here the CDR3 DNA reads TGTGCCAGCAGCTCAGGGGCCGGTGGAAACACCATATATTTT. It encodes CASSSGAGGNTIYF. The V and J genes are TRBV5-4 and TRBJ1-3; maybe TRBD1 (6 bases). In germline, CDR1 is SGHNT, CDR2 YYREEE (reference sequence). CDR3 length: 14 amino acids. V was clipped by 3 bases and J by 3 bases, with 10 bases between them.

This clone was counted a few times. The CDR3 loop reads CASSPITGGVSPLHF. The CDR3 coding sequence is TGTGCCAGCAGCCCGATTACAGGGGGTGTCTCACCCCTCCACTTT. J is TRBJ1-6 and V is TRBV7-2; TRBD1 aligns across 8 bases. Trimming removed 5 bases from V and 10 bases from J; junction bases left unmatched: 10. This CDR3 has 15 residues. Germline V CDR1 and CDR2: SGHTA, FQGNSA.

The V and J genes are TRBV7-8 and TRBJ1-5; D remains ambiguous. The CDR3 has 12 amino acids. Trimming removed 1 base from V and 7 bases from J, with 5 bases in between. Germline V gene lookup returns CDR1 SGHVS and CDR2 FQNEAQ. CDR3: CASSLGAQPQHF. The CDR3 DNA reads TGTGCCAGCAGCTTAGGAGCCCAGCCCCAGCATTTT.

Turning to this clone: An end of the junction does not agree with germline; a read error may underlie this. The chain has TRBV13 and TRBJ1-1; maybe TRBD1 (6 bases). Per germline, CDR1 PRHDT and CDR2 FYEKMQ (reference sequence). The CDR3 is 13 residues long. CDR3 nucleotide sequence: TGTGCCAGCAGCCTAGGGGGGCACACTGAAGCTTTCTTT. Protein product: CASSLGGHTEAFF. Filled out from reference TRBV13 and TRBJ1-1, the complete variable domain reads AAGVIQSPRHLIKEKRETATLKCYPIPRHDTVYWYQQGPGQDPQFLISFYEKMQSDKGSIPDRFSAQQFSDYHSELNMSSLELGDSALYFCASSLGGHTEAFFGQGTRLTVV.

This chain links TRBV11-2 with TRBJ2-3, with unresolved D. The CDR3 length is 12 residues. Germline V gene data show CDR1 as SGHAT and CDR2 as FQNNGV. V lost 5 bases to trimming and J lost 6 bases, with 9 bases between them. The CDR3 loop reads CASSHNGDTQYF. In nucleotides, the CDR3 is TGTGCCAGCAGCCATAACGGGGATACGCAGTATTTT.

The DNA for the CDR3 is TGTGCCAGTAGCGCGGACGGGGGGGCCTACAATGAGCAGTTCTTC. Translated: CASSADGGAYNEQFF. This chain connects TRBV19 to TRBJ2-1; 8 nucleotides agree with TRBD2. CDR1 is LNHDA and CDR2 is SQIVND in the germline V gene (reference sequence). V shed 6 bases, J shed 2 bases, and the junction held 6 bases outside the gene matches. The CDR3 is 15 residues long.

The chain carries TRBV6-6 and TRBJ1-2, with a tentative D call TRBD1 (6 bases). The CDR3 loop spans 13 amino acids. V was clipped by 9 bases and J by 0 bases, with 11 bases between them. Per germline, CDR1 MNHNY and CDR2 SVGAGI (reference sequence). Written as DNA, the CDR3 is TGTGCCAGTTCAACAGGGCCTAACTATGGCTACACCTTC. Its protein is CASSTGPNYGYTF.